Listed below are T cell receptor beta chains from one sample, sequenced in a study of shared clonotypes between healthy human individuals. Only in-frame clones appear in the TCRdb table, and some are missing; sequencing was by immunoSEQ multiplex PCR. The table has about 1 million clones, around 76% seen once. The specimen sequenced was memory CD4+ T cells sorted from blood. The receptors here all came from a man between 18 and 29 years old in good health. Each CDR3 is given with its conserved first and last residue. A D gene is named only where the DNA matches it firmly. Where a row states a size, it is once, few, many or the class of an expanded clone; other rows omit it.

CDR3nt | CDR3aa | d_gene | v_gene | abundance | j_gene
TGTGCCAGCAGTGGACGTGTAGTTGGGGCCAACGTCCTGACTTTC | CASSGRVVGANVLTF | NA | TRBV6-1 | NA | TRBJ2-6
TGTGCCAGCAGCTTGGAGGGTTTTGGCGAGCAGTACTTC | CASSLEGFGEQYF | NA | TRBV5-6 | NA | TRBJ2-7
TGTGCCAGCAGCCGACGAGAGACCCAGTACTTC | CASSRRETQYF | NA | TRBV7-2 | NA | TRBJ2-5
TGTGCCAGCAGCTTAGGCGGCAACTATGGCTACACCTTC | CASSLGGNYGYTF | NA | TRBV11-2 | NA | TRBJ1-2
TGTGCCAGCTCCTCTTCGGGCGGATCGGATACGCAGTATTTT | CASSSSGGSDTQYF | NA | TRBV2 | NA | TRBJ2-3
TGTGCCAGCAGCTTCAACCCGGGGGGTCGAGAGACCCAGTACTTC | CASSFNPGGRETQYF | TRBD2 | TRBV7-9 | NA | TRBJ2-5
TGTGCCTGGAGTGTACTAACAGGGAAGAGCTCTGGAAACACCATATATTTT | CAWSVLTGKSSGNTIYF | NA | TRBV30 | NA | TRBJ1-3
TGTGCCAGCAGCTTTCTGGCAGCCTCCTACGAGCAGTACTTC | CASSFLAASYEQYF | NA | TRBV5-6 | NA | TRBJ2-7
TGTGCCAGCAGTGGGACAGGAAAAGCCGGAGATGAGCAGTTCTTC | CASSGTGKAGDEQFF | TRBD1 | TRBV2 | NA | TRBJ2-1
TGTGCCTGGAGTCGACAGGAGACCGGGGAGCTGTTTTTT | CAWSRQETGELFF | NA | TRBV30 | NA | TRBJ2-2
TGTGCCAGCAGTGGCGCTGGACAGGGTGACCAGCCCCAGCATTTT | CASSGAGQGDQPQHF | TRBD1 | TRBV25-1 | few | TRBJ1-5
TGTGCCAGCAGTTTACGGACAGGGGAGGGCAAAAACATTCAGTACTTC | CASSLRTGEGKNIQYF | TRBD1 | TRBV27 | NA | TRBJ2-4
TGTGCCAGCAGCTGGGCGACCACCAACGGGAATGAGCAGTTCTTC | CASSWATTNGNEQFF | NA | TRBV7-2 | NA | TRBJ2-1
TGTGCCAGCAGCACGGGGACAGGGAGTAGGGAGACCCAGTACTTC | CASSTGTGSRETQYF | TRBD1 | TRBV7-8 | NA | TRBJ2-5
TGTGCCAGCTCACCCCCTGACGGGCAGGGAGTCAGTGAGCAGTTCTTC | CASSPPDGQGVSEQFF | NA | TRBV18 | NA | TRBJ2-1
TGTGCCATCAGTGACGCCTCCTCAGGGGGTAAAAACATTCAGTACTTC | CAISDASSGGKNIQYF | TRBD1 | TRBV10-3 | NA | TRBJ2-4
TGTGCCTGGAGTGTAGGAGGACTAGCGGGGATACTACGGGGCACAGATACGCAGTATTTT | CAWSVGGLAGILRGTDTQYF | TRBD2 | TRBV30 | NA | TRBJ2-3
TGTGCCAGCAGCTTAGACTTTACCGGACTAGGCACAGATACGCAGTATTTT | CASSLDFTGLGTDTQYF | TRBD2 | TRBV7-6 | NA | TRBJ2-3
TGTGCCAGCAGCTCCAGGGAGGAGGAGACCCAGTACTTC | CASSSREEETQYF | NA | TRBV5-4 | NA | TRBJ2-5
TGCAGTGCTAGGACCTCCGATACGCAGTATTTT | CSARTSDTQYF | NA | TRBV20-1 | NA | TRBJ2-3
TGTGCCAGCAGCTTAGAATGGTCGAGGGCAGATACGCAGTATTTT | CASSLEWSRADTQYF | NA | TRBV7-2 | few | TRBJ2-3
TGCGCCAGCAGAGGACTTAGCAGGATGAACACTGAAGCTTTCTTT | CASRGLSRMNTEAFF | NA | TRBV4-1 | NA | TRBJ1-1
TGTGCCAGCAGTGAAGCGCTAGAACGGTCCACTGAAGCTTTCTTT | CASSEALERSTEAFF | NA | TRBV6-1 | NA | TRBJ1-1
TGTGCCAGCAGCTTGATATGGGGGAACACTGAAGCTTTCTTT | CASSLIWGNTEAFF | NA | TRBV5-4 | few | TRBJ1-1
TGCGCCAGCAGTGAGTCTGGGACAGGGAGGCGAACAGATACGCAGTATTTT | CASSESGTGRRTDTQYF | TRBD1 | TRBV10-2 | once | TRBJ2-3
TGTGCCAGCCAGGGGACTAGCGGGGGATTGGATACGCAGTATTTT | CASQGTSGGLDTQYF | TRBD2 | TRBV2 | NA | TRBJ2-3
TGTGCCAGCAGCTTGGTTCGGGACGCAACAGATACGCAGTATTTT | CASSLVRDATDTQYF | NA | TRBV5-6 | few | TRBJ2-3
TGTGCCAGCAGCCCGAGGGGTGGGGGGAATGAAAAACTGTTTTTT | CASSPRGGGNEKLFF | NA | TRBV9 | NA | TRBJ1-4
TGCGCCAGCAGCTTAGACAGGGTACCAGATACGCAGTATTTT | CASSLDRVPDTQYF | TRBD1 | TRBV5-1 | NA | TRBJ2-3